The 3 T cell receptor beta chains below were found in one sample sequenced in a study of a mutant IDH1 vaccine in newly diagnosed glioma. This sample's time point: week 5, during vaccination. Topical imiquimod accompanied each vaccine dose, which consisted of 300 ug of mutant IDH1 20-mer peptide. The antigens of these receptors remain unknown. Assay: immunoSEQ multiplex PCR; the TCRdb copy retains only in-frame clones and omits some. The repertoire consists of about 38,000 clones, with around 82% occurring once and the leading ten covering around 5.2%. The specimen comprised PBMCs, sampled from a glioma patient whose treatment included an IDH1 peptide vaccine. The origin of the receptors is a man aged 40-49 years with glioma.

CDR3 nucleotide sequence: TGCGCCAGCAGCTTGGATCGGCAGGCGTACGAGCAGTACTTC. Translated: CASSLDRQAYEQYF. The J gene is TRBJ2-7, the V gene TRBV5-1, with unresolved D. Trimming stripped 0 bases from V and 4 bases from J, with 11 bases between. Germline V lookup: CDR1 SGHRS, CDR2 YFSETQ. CDR3 size: 14 residues.

The chain carries TRBV18 and TRBJ1-1; D gene unclear. CDR3 length: 15 amino acids. Germline V gene sequence: CDR1 KGHSH, CDR2 LQKENI. The ends were cut back, 3 bases at V and 1 base at J, with 12 bases in the middle. DNA for the CDR3: TGTGCCAGCTCACCGAGTACGGGCCGGAACACTGAAGCTTTCTTT. Protein sequence: CASSPSTGRNTEAFF.

The chain combines TRBV4-1 with TRBJ1-4; 7 bases line up with TRBD1. J gave up 2 bases and V 4 bases, and 4 bases lay outside the gene matches. This CDR3 is built from 15 residues. The germline gives CDR1 MGHRA, CDR2 YSYEKL. CDR3: CASSRLTGTNEKLFF. The CDR3 DNA sequence: TGCGCCAGCAGCCGCCTGACAGGGACTAATGAAAAACTGTTTTTT.